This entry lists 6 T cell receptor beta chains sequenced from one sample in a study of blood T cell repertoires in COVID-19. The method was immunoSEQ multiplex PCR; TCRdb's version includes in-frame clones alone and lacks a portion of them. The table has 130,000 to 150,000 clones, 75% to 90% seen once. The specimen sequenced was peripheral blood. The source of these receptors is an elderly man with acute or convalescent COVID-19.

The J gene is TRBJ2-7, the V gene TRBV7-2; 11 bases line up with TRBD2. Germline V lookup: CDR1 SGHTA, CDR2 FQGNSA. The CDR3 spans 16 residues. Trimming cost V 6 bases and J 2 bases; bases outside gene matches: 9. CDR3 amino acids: CASRSGPSGRTYEQYF. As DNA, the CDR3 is TGTGCCAGCAGGTCCGGGCCTAGCGGGAGGACCTACGAGCAGTACTTC.

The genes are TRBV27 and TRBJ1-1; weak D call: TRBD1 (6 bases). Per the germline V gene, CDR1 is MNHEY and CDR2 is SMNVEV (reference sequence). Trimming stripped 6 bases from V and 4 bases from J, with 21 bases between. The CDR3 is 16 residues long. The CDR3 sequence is CASRPWGGGGVTEAFF. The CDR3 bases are TGTGCCAGCAGGCCTTGGGGGGGCGGAGGGGTCACTGAAGCTTTCTTT.

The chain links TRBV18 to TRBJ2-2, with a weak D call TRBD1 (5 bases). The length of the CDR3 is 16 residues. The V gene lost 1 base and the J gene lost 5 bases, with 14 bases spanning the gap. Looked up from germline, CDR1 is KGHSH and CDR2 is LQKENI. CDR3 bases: TGTGCCAGCTCACCACGCAGTACAGGTGGGACCGGGGAGCTGTTTTTT. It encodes CASSPRSTGGTGELFF.

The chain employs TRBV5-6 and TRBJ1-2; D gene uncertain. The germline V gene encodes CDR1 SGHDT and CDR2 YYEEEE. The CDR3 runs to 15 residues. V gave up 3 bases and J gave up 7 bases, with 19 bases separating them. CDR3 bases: TGTGCCAGCAGCTCAGCCCGGGAGGTAGGACGTGGCTACACCTTC. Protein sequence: CASSSAREVGRGYTF.

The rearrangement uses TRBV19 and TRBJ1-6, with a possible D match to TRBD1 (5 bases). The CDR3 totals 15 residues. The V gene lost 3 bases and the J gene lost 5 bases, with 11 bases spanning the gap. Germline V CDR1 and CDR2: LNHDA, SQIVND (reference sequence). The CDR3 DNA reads TGTGCCAGTAGTATTGGCAGGGTTGATAATTCACCCCTCCACTTT. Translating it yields CASSIGRVDNSPLHF.

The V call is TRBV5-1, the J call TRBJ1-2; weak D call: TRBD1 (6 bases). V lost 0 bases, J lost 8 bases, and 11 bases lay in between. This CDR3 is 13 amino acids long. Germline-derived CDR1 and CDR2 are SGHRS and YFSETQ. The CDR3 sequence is CASSLDREKGYTF. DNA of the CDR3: TGCGCCAGCAGCTTGGACAGGGAAAAAGGCTACACCTTC.